This T cell receptor (beta chain) was identified in a study of cytomegalovirus exposure and HLA in healthy donors. This clone was seen only once. Its antigen is undetermined. The PCR used 60 Vbeta and 13 Jbeta primers. The protocol was immunoSEQ multiplex PCR, while the TCRdb copy is restricted to in-frame clones and leaves out a portion. Of under 150,000 clones listed, around 78% were seen once; the top ten hold around 6.6%. The CDR3 runs 17 residues. Germline CDR1 reads SGHAT; CDR2 reads FQNNGV. Study outcomes and limitations: HLA alleles showed associations with about 17,000 TCR beta sequences in a later analysis, at a 0.05 false discovery rate. Relative to equally common others, HLA-associated TCR beta chains showed greater clonal expansion in a later analysis.

The receptor comes from a woman aged 40 to 49 in good health and CMV-seropositive. The chain couples TRBV11-2 to TRBJ2-5; 10 bases are a match to TRBD2. The last part of the DNA fits TRBJ2-7 better; the J call may be wrong. Sequencing was done on a sample of PBMCs. CDR3 residues: CASSLGGWLAGEDEQYF. The CDR3 coding sequence is TGTGCCAGCAGCTTGGGCGGGTGGCTAGCGGGAGAGGACGAGCAGTACTTC.